These 15 T cell receptor beta chains were all obtained from the same sample, sequenced in a study of cytotoxic CD8 clonotypes in ibrutinib-treated CLL. Clones were read by immunoSEQ multiplex PCR, and TCRdb kept only the in-frame ones, dropping some. The profile shows approximately 53,000 clones, approximately 87% of them singletons. Sequenced here: PBMCs, sampled after 24 months of ibrutinib treatment. Receptors originate from a human donor with chronic lymphocytic leukemia.

The rearrangement links TRBV28 to TRBJ1-2; D is perhaps TRBD1 (6 bases). The ends were cut back, 10 bases at V and 5 bases at J, with 20 bases in the middle. CDR1 is MDHEN, CDR2 SYDVKM, per germline. There are 14 residues in the CDR3. The DNA for the CDR3 is TGTGCCACCGAACCTCCCAGGGGCGATTATGGCTACACCTTC. It translates to CATEPPRGDYGYTF.

The gene calls are TRBV5-1 and TRBJ1-4; 9 bases are shared with TRBD1. The V gene end was trimmed by 4 bases and the J gene end by 8 bases; junction bases not matched to a gene: 6. Germline CDR1 and CDR2: SGHRS and YFSETQ. This CDR3 is 14 amino acids long. The CDR3 region is CASSLGTGREKLFF. In DNA, the CDR3 is TGCGCCAGCAGCCTCGGGACAGGGCGCGAAAAACTGTTTTTT.

The rearrangement links TRBV6-6 to TRBJ1-1; D is possibly TRBD1 (5 bases). V lost 0 bases, J lost 3 bases, and 8 bases lay in between. The CDR3 totals 14 residues. Germline V gives CDR1 MNHNY, CDR2 SVGAGI (reference sequence). Here the CDR3 reads CASSYSPGDTEAFF. The CDR3, as DNA: TGTGCCAGCAGTTACTCCCCGGGGGACACTGAAGCTTTCTTT.

This sequence joins TRBV30 and TRBJ1-2; 9 bases are shared with TRBD1. Germline loops: CDR1 GTSNPN, CDR2 SVGIG (reference sequence). This CDR3 is 14 amino acids long. Unmatched junction bases numbered 11, after V lost 4 bases and J lost 8 bases. This CDR3 is CAWTPWTGAGGYTF. CDR3 in DNA: TGTGCCTGGACCCCATGGACAGGGGCGGGAGGCTACACCTTC.

V and J are TRBV6-5 and TRBJ2-1, with a possible D match to TRBD2 (5 bases). Germline CDR1 MNHEY, CDR2 SVGAGI. The CDR3 runs 15 residues. V dropped 6 bases and J dropped 0 bases, with 12 bases sitting between them. CDR3: CASRRGLSSYNEQFF. The CDR3 coding sequence is TGTGCCAGCAGGAGAGGGTTGAGCTCCTACAATGAGCAGTTCTTC.

The chain has TRBV28 and TRBJ2-2; 7 nucleotides agree with TRBD1. Unmatched junction bases numbered 7, after V lost 3 bases and J lost 6 bases. The CDR3 runs 15 residues. Germline V CDR1 and CDR2: MDHEN, SYDVKM. CDR3 residues: CASSFMTGISGELFF. CDR3 bases: TGTGCCAGCAGTTTTATGACAGGGATCTCCGGGGAGCTGTTTTTT. The entire variable domain, with the rest obtained from reference TRBV28 and TRBJ2-2, is as follows: DVKVTQSSRYLVKRTGEKVFLECVQDMDHENMFWYRQDPGLGLRLIYFSYDVKMKEKGDIPEGYSVSREKKERFSLILESASTNQTSMYLCASSFMTGISGELFFGEGSRLTVL.

The chain carries TRBV11-2 and TRBJ2-5, with 7 nucleotides matching TRBD2. CDR1 is SGHAT and CDR2 is FQNNGV in the germline V gene. Trimming took 5 bases from V and 3 from J; bases not matched to a gene: 6. The CDR3 consists of 14 residues. The CDR3 reads CASSEIGLEETQYF. The CDR3 coding sequence is TGTGCCAGCAGCGAGATTGGACTAGAAGAGACCCAGTACTTC.

About this clone itself: Compared with germline, one end of the junction differs, possibly owing to a read error. CDR3 loop: CASSESFGLAYGQYF. CDR3 bases: TGCGCCAGCAGTGAGTCTTTTGGTCTAGCCTACGGGCAGTACTTC. The chain combines TRBV10-2 with TRBJ2-7; tentatively, D is TRBD2 (5 bases). The CDR3 contains 15 residues. CDR1 and CDR2 (germline): WSHSY, SAAADI.

This chain links TRBV6-5 with TRBJ2-5, with a possible D match to TRBD2 (5 bases). The CDR3 spans 14 residues. The V end lost 5 bases, the J end lost 7 bases, and 17 bases lay between the germline ends. Germline V gene data show CDR1 as MNHEY and CDR2 as SVGAGI. The CDR3 sequence: CASSASGLKVTQYF. The CDR3 DNA reads as TGTGCCAGCAGTGCGTCGGGGTTGAAAGTGACCCAGTACTTC.

This chain joins TRBV6-5 and TRBJ2-3; 9 bases are shared with TRBD2. The CDR3 totals 13 residues. Trimming removed 6 bases from V and 4 bases from J; junction bases left unmatched: 2. Germline values: CDR1 MNHEY, CDR2 SVGAGI. The CDR3 DNA is TGTGCCAGCAGAGTAGCGGGAGCAGATACGCAGTATTTT. This encodes CASRVAGADTQYF.

V is TRBV19 and J is TRBJ1-5; 8 positions match TRBD1. The germline V gene has CDR1 LNHDA and CDR2 SQIVND (reference sequence). The CDR3 totals 14 residues. V lost 2 bases, J lost 6 bases, and 3 bases stayed unmatched. Written as DNA, the CDR3 is TGTGCCAGTAGTATACAGGGGGCCGGTCAGCCCCAGCATTTT. Translation gives CASSIQGAGQPQHF.

The CDR3 loop reads CASSYSSLADSYEQYF. The CDR3 bases are TGTGCCAGCAGTTACTCCAGCCTCGCAGACTCCTACGAGCAGTACTTC. This rearrangement joins TRBV6-6 to TRBJ2-7, with D uncertain. Germline lookup yields CDR1 MNHNY and CDR2 SVGAGI (reference sequence). Trimming took off 0 bases at V and 0 bases at J, with 12 bases between the two ends. The CDR3 extends over 16 amino acids.

The rearrangement joins TRBV11-2 to TRBJ2-1, with D unresolved. This CDR3 comprises 15 residues. Trimming took off 1 base at V and 7 bases at J, with 14 bases between the two ends. Germline V lookup: CDR1 SGHAT, CDR2 FQNNGV. The chain's CDR3 is CASSLAFLGANEQFF. The CDR3 region has the DNA TGTGCCAGCAGCTTAGCGTTTTTGGGTGCGAATGAGCAGTTCTTC.

The chain has TRBV7-2 and TRBJ2-1; TRBD2 agrees at 8 bases. CDR3 size: 14 residues. The V gene's germline CDR1 is SGHTA and CDR2 FQGNSA. The J segment lost 2 bases and the V segment lost 5 bases, leaving 2 bases of the junction unmatched. The CDR3 DNA follows: TGTGCCAGCAGCCAGGGACTAGCCTACAATGAGCAGTTCTTC. Its translation: CASSQGLAYNEQFF.

The chain joins TRBV19 to TRBJ1-3; TRBD1 might be the D (6 bases). Germline loops: CDR1 LNHDA, CDR2 SQIVND (reference sequence). The V and J ends lost 10 bases and 3 bases respectively, with 22 bases between them. The CDR3 contains 16 residues. The DNA of the CDR3 is TGTGCCACCTCGGAGGGGGGTTCTTATTATGGAAACACCATATATTTT. The encoded protein is CATSEGGSYYGNTIYF.